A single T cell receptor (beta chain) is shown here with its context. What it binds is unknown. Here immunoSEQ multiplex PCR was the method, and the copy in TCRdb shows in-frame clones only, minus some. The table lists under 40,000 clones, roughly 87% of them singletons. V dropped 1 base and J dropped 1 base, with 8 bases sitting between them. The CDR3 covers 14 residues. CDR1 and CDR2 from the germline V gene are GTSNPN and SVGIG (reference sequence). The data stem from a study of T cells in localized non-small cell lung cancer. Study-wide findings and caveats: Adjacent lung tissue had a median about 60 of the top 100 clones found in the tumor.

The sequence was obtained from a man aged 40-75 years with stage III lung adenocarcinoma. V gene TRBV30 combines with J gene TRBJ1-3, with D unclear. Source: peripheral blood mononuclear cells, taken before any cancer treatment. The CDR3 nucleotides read TGTGCCTGGAGTGCCGGGAGATCTGGAAACACCATATATTTT. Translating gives CAWSAGRSGNTIYF.